Only a few counts were recorded for the clone carrying this TCR beta chain. Its specificity is not known. This sample is drawn from a study of T cell responses to AZD1222 COVID-19 vaccine. Study results and caveats: Sampling that yielded the repertoires occurred only after the peak T cell response. Nearly half of unique spike-specific TCRs reportedly avoided B.1.351 and B.1.1.7 mutated regions. Spike was spanned by vaccine-associated CD4 TCRs, with dominance at 160-218 and 743-854. In a largely white British group with more females than males, clonal diversity was possibly underestimated.

Measured with immunoSEQ multiplex PCR; TCRdb has only the in-frame clones, and not every one. This table holds about 130,000 clones, just under 95% found once. This TCR was recovered from an adult in good health. Sequences were derived from peripheral blood, sampled on day 0 of AZD1222 vaccination.

Here the CDR3 reads CASSLSGQPPQPQHF. In DNA, the CDR3 is TGTGCCAGCAGCTTGTCAGGACAGCCGCCTCAGCCCCAGCATTTT. The chain is built from TRBV7-9 and TRBJ1-5, with D perhaps TRBD1 (6 bases). Trimming left V 3 bases short and J 6 bases short, with 15 bases between. This CDR3 spans 15 amino acids. Germline loops: CDR1 SEHNR, CDR2 FQNEAQ (reference sequence).